The 3 T cell receptor beta chains in this list originate from one sample, sequenced in a study of blood T cell repertoires in COVID-19. Libraries were prepared by immunoSEQ multiplex PCR; TCRdb keeps only in-frame clonotypes and omits some of them. This table has about 80,000 clones, around 79% appearing once. The sample consisted of peripheral blood. These receptor sequences come from a man older than 75 with acute or convalescent COVID-19.

V gene TRBV5-1 combines with J gene TRBJ2-2, with D perhaps TRBD1 (7 bases). Germline assignment: CDR1 SGHRS and CDR2 YFSETQ. V was shortened by 6 bases and J by 1 base, with 13 bases between the two germline ends. This CDR3 has 15 amino acids. Here the CDR3 reads CASNDQGGNTGELFF. The CDR3 DNA reads TGCGCCAGCAACGATCAGGGGGGGAACACCGGGGAGCTGTTTTTT.

The J gene is TRBJ1-1, the V gene TRBV5-6, with D perhaps TRBD1 (6 bases). V lost 6 bases, J lost 1 base, and 19 bases lay in between. The CDR3 consists of 16 residues. The germline CDR1 and CDR2 sequences are SGHDT and YYEEEE. CDR3 DNA sequence: TGTGCCAGCACCCTATACTGGACAGCTTCGAACACTGAAGCTTTCTTT. Translated, it gives CASTLYWTASNTEAFF.

This sequence joins TRBV12-2 and TRBJ2-7; the table gives TRBD2 as D, unverified against the DNA. TRBV12-2 is deemed a pseudogene. The CDR3 is 24 residues long. CDR3 sequence (DNA): TGTGCAAGTCGCCATGGGGGGTTTTGGCTAACCAGGCCGGGGGGTGGACAACCCTCCTACGAGCAGTACTTC. This gives the protein CASRHGGFWLTRPGGGQPSYEQYF.